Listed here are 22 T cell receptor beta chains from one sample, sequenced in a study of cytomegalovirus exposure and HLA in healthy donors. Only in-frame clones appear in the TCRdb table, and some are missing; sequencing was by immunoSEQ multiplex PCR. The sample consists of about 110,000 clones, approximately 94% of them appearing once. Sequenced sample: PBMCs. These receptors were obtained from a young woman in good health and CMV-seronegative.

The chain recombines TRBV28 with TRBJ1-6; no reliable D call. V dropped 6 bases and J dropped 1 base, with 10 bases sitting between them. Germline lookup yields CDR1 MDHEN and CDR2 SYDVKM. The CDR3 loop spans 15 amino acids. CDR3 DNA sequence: TGTGCCAGCAGAGCCGACGGGTCCTATAATTCACCCCTCCACTTT. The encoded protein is CASRADGSYNSPLHF.

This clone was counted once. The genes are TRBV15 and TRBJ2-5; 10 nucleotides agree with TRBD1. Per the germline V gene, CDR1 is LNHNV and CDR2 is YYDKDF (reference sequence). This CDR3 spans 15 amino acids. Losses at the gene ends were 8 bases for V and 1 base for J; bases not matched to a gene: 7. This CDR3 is CATWGTGDLQETQYF. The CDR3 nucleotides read TGTGCCACCTGGGGGACAGGGGACCTCCAAGAGACCCAGTACTTC.

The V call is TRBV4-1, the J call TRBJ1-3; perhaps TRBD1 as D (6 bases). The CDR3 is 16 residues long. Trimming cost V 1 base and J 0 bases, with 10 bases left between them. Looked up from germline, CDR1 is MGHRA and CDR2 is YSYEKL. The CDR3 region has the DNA TGCGCCAGCAGCCAAGGGACAGTTCGCTCTGGAAACACCATATATTTT. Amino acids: CASSQGTVRSGNTIYF.

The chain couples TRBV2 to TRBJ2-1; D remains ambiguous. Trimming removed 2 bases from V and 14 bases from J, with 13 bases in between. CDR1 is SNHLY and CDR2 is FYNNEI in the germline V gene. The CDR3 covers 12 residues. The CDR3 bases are TGTGCCAGCAGTGAATCCAGGATAGATAAGTTCTTC. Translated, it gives CASSESRIDKFF.

CDR3 nucleotide sequence: TGTGCCAGCACCAAAACTAGCGGGGGGAACAATGAGCAGTTCTTC. Its translation is CASTKTSGGNNEQFF. The V and J genes are TRBV27 and TRBJ2-1; TRBD2 aligns across 12 bases. Germline CDR1 and CDR2: MNHEY and SMNVEV (reference sequence). Germline trimming cut 7 bases from V and 5 bases from J; bases unmatched to any gene: 6. The CDR3 is made up of 15 amino acids.

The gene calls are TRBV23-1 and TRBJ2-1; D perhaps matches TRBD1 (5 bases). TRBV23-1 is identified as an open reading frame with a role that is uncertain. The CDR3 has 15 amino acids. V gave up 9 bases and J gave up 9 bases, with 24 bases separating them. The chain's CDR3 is CASPPAGQGKSEQFF. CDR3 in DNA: TGCGCCAGTCCCCCGGCCGGGCAGGGAAAGAGTGAGCAGTTCTTC.

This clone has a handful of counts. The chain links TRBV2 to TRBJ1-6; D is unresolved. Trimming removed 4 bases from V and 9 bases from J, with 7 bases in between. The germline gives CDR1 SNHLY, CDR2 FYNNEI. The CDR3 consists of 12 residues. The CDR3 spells CASSAEVSPLHF. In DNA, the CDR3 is TGTGCCAGCAGTGCTGAGGTTTCACCCCTCCACTTT.

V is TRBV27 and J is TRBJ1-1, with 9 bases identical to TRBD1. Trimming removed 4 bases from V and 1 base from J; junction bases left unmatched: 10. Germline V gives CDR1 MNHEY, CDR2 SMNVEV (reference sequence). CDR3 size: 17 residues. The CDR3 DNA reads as TGTGCCAGCAGTTCCTACTACAGGGGGCGTGGGAACACTGAAGCTTTCTTT. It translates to CASSSYYRGRGNTEAFF.

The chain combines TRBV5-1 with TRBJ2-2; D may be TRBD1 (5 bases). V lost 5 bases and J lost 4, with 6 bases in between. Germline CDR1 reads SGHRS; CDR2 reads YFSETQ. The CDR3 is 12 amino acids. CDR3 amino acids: CASRGATGELFF. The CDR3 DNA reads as TGCGCCAGCAGAGGGGCCACCGGGGAGCTGTTTTTT.

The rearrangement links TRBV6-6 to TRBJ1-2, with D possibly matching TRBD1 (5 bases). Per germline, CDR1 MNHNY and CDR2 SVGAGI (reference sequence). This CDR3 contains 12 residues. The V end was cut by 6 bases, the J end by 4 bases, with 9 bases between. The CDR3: CASSDSVYGYTF. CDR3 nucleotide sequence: TGTGCCAGCAGCGACAGCGTCTATGGCTACACCTTC.

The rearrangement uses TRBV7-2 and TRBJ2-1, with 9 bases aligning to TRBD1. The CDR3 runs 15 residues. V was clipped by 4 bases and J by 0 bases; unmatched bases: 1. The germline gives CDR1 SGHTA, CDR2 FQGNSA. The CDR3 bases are TGTGCCAGCAGCTCGGACAGGGGCTCCTACAATGAGCAGTTCTTC. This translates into CASSSDRGSYNEQFF.

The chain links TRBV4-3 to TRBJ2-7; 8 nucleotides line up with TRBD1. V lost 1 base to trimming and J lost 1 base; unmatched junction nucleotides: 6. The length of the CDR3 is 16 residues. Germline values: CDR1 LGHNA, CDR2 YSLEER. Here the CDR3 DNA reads TGCGCCAGCAGCCAAGTGGCCGGGACAGGTTCCTACGAGCAGTACTTC. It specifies CASSQVAGTGSYEQYF.

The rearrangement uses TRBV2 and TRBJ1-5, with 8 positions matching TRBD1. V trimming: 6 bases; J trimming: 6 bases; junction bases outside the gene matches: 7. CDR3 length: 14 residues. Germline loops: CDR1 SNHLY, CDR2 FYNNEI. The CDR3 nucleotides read TGTGCCAGCAGCAGGGGGCGCGAGGGTCAGCCCCAGCATTTT. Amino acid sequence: CASSRGREGQPQHF.

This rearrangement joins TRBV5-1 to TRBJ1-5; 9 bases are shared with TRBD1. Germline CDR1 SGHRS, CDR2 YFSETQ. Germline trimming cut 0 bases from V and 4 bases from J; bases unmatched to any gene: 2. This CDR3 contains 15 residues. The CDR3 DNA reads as TGCGCCAGCAGCTTGGGGACAGGGGATAATCAGCCCCAGCATTTT. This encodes CASSLGTGDNQPQHF.

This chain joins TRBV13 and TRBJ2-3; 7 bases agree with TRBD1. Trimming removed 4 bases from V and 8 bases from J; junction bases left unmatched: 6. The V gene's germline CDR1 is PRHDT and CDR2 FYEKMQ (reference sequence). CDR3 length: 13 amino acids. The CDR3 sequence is CASSSTGAPTQYF. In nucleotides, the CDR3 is TGTGCCAGCAGCTCCACAGGGGCCCCTACGCAGTATTTT. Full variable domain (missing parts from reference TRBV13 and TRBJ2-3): AAGVIQSPRHLIKEKRETATLKCYPIPRHDTVYWYQQGPGQDPQFLISFYEKMQSDKGSIPDRFSAQQFSDYHSELNMSSLELGDSALYFCASSSTGAPTQYFGPGTRLTVL.

Here the CDR3 reads CASSFSPSAGNSPLHF. For the CDR3, the DNA is TGTGCCAGCAGCTTCTCTCCTTCGGCAGGGAATTCACCCCTCCACTTT. V is TRBV5-6 and J is TRBJ1-6; tentative D call: TRBD1 (5 bases). V lost 2 bases and J lost 7, with 16 bases in between. CDR3 length: 16 amino acids. CDR1 is SGHDT, CDR2 YYEEEE, per germline.

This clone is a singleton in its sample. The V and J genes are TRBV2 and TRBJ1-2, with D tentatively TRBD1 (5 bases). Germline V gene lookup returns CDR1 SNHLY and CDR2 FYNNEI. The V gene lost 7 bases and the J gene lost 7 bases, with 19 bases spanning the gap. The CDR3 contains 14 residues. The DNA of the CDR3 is TGTGCCAGCAAGGGAGGGGCGGACGTTGCTGGCTACACCTTC. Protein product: CASKGGADVAGYTF. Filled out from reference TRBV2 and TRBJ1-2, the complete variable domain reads EPEVTQTPSHQVTQMGQEVILRCVPISNHLYFYWYRQILGQKVEFLVSFYNNEISEKSEIFDDQFSVERPDGSNFTLKIRSTKLEDSAMYFCASKGGADVAGYTFGSGTRLTVV.

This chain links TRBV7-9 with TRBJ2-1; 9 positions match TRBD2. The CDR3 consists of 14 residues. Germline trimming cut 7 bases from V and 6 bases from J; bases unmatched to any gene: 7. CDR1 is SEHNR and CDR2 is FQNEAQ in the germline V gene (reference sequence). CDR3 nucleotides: TGTGCCAGCACCAGCGGGGGGCAAGGCAATGAGCAGTTCTTC. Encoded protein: CASTSGGQGNEQFF.

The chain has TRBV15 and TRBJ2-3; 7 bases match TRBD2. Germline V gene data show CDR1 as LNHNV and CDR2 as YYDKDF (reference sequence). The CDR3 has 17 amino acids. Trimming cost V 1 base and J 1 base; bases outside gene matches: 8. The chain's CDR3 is CATSRVAGELRTDTQYF. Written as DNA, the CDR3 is TGTGCCACCAGCAGAGTTGCGGGGGAACTACGCACAGATACGCAGTATTTT.

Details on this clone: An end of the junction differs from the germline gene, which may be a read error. The CDR3 protein is CASNLAPTLAVGNEQFF. The CDR3, as DNA: TGTGCCAGCAACTTGGCCCCGACCCTAGCAGTCGGGAATGAGCAGTTCTTC. The chain has TRBV5-6 and TRBJ2-1; TRBD2 is a possible D gene (5 bases). Germline V gene sequence: CDR1 SGHDT, CDR2 YYEEEE. The CDR3 has 17 amino acids. Filled out from reference TRBV5-6 and TRBJ2-1, the complete variable domain reads DAGVTQSPTHLIKTRGQQVTLRCSPKSGHDTVSWYQQALGQGPQFIFQYYEEEERQRGNFPDRFSGHQFPNYSSELNVNALLLGDSALYLCASNLAPTLAVGNEQFFGPGTRLTVL.

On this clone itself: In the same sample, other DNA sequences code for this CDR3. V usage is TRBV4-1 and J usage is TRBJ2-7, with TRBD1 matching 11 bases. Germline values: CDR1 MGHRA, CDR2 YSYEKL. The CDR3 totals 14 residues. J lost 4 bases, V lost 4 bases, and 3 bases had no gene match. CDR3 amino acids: CASSPGQGAYEQYF. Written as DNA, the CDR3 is TGCGCCAGCAGCCCTGGACAGGGGGCTTACGAGCAGTACTTC.

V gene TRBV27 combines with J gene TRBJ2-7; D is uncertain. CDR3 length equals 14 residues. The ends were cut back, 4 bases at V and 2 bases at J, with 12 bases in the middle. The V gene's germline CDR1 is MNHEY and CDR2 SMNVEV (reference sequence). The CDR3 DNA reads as TGTGCCAGCAGTTGGTCTATGCAGGCCTACGAGCAGTACTTC. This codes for CASSWSMQAYEQYF.